This T cell receptor (beta chain) was observed in a study of shared clonotypes between healthy human individuals. This table comes from immunoSEQ multiplex PCR, and its TCRdb copy is limited to in-frame clones, with some not included. The data show roughly 1,500,000 clones, with around 98% seen just once and around 0.45% held by the top ten. The sequence was obtained from a man younger than 40 in good health. The specimen sequenced was naive CD4+ T cells sorted from blood. Subset specified: CD45RA+ positively selected.

The CDR3 DNA follows: TGCGCCAGCAGCCAAGACGGGCTAAATGAAGCCTACAATGAGCAGTTCTTC. Translation: CASSQDGLNEAYNEQFF. This chain links TRBV4-1 with TRBJ2-1, with D unresolved. CDR1 is MGHRA and CDR2 is YSYEKL in the germline V gene. The CDR3 covers 17 residues. V lost 0 bases, J lost 2 bases, and 14 bases lay in between.